This T cell receptor (beta chain) was found in a study of blood T cell repertoires in COVID-19. Profiling relied on immunoSEQ multiplex PCR, and the TCRdb table lists in-frame clones only, not all of them. The sample carries 200,000 or so clones, 70% to 85% recorded once. Concerning this clone itself: This specimen includes other DNA sequences encoding the same CDR3.

Per germline, CDR1 LGHDT and CDR2 YNNKEL (reference sequence). V was pared by 2 bases and J by 5 bases, with 8 bases of the junction left unmatched. The CDR3 extends over 16 amino acids. V and J are TRBV3-1 (or the pseudogene TRBV3-2) and TRBJ2-3; 9 nucleotides match TRBD2. The sample consisted of peripheral blood. The receptor was derived from a human donor with acute or convalescent COVID-19. The donor label of this sample is uncertain. The CDR3 DNA is TGTGCCAGCAGCCAATTGGCGGGAGGGGGTGGAGATACGCAGTATTTT. Translated: CASSQLAGGGGDTQYF.